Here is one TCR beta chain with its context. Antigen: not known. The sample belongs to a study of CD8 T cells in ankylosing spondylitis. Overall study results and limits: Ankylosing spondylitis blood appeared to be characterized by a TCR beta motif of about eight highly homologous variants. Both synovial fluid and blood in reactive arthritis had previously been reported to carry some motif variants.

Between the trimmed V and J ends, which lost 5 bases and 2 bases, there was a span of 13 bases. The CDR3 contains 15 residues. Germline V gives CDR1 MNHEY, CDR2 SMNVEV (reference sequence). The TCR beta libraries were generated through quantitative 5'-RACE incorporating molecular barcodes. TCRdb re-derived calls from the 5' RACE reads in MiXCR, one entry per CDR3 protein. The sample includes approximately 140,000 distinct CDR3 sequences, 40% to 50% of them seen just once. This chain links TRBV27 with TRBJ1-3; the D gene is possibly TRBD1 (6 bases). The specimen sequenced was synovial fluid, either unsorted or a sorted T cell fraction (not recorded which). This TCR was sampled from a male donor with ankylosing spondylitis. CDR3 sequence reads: CASSRTGLPGNTIYF. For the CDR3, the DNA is TGTGCCAGCAGTCGTACAGGGTTACCTGGAAACACCATATATTTT.